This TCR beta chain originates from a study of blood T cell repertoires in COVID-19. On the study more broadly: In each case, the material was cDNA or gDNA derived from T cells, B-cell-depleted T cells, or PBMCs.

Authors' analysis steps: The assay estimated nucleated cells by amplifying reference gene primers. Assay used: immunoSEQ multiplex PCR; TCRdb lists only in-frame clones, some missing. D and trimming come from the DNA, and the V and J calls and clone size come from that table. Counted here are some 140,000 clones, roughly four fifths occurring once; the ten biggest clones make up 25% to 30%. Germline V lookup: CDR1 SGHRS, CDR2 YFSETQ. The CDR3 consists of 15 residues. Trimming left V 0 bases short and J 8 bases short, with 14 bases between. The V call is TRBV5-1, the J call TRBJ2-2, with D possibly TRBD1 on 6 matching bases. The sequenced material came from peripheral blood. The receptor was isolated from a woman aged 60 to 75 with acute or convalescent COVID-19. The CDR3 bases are TGCGCCAGCAGCTTGGGGATCTCCGGGACAGGGGAGCTGTTTTTT. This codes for CASSLGISGTGELFF.